This TCR beta chain was identified in a study of blood T cells in healthy people across ages (dated by TCRdb to the mid-2010s). Background on the whole study: Template switching captured roughly one uniquely barcoded TCR beta cDNA molecule per two T cells in model experiments. Age-related changes in TCR beta repertoire diversity were measured in the study by deep sequencing normalized with unique cDNA molecular identifiers. The donors were split into four age groups: young (average around 15 years), middle-aged (39), aged (roughly 68) and long-lived (approximately 80). To avoid experimental bias, donors of different ages were distributed randomly across sequencing lanes. The study analyzed two additional independent replicas of 1 million unique cDNA reads from the same blood draw for two donors, one aged 18 to 29 and one aged 80 or older.

Library preparation was by 5' RACE. TCRdb lists the instrument as Illumina HiSeq 2500. The second PCR ran for about 7 to 11 cycles and used a J-beta primer mix along with a sample-barcoded 5' primer. Each TCR beta cDNA molecule received a unique molecular identifier from a template-switch 5' adaptor carrying 12 random nucleotides. At least 2.5 million CDR3-containing paired-end reads were obtained from each sample. The Mint cDNA synthesis kit, primed by a TRBC-specific oligonucleotide, was used to synthesize first-strand cDNA from all RNA. After uracil-DNA glycosylase treatment, a first 18-cycle PCR used universal primers M1SS and BC2_uni_R on all cDNA. Per the original workflow: For normalization, 1 million high-quality reads, each with a distinct molecular identifier, were randomly selected from each sample. Instead of being binned into consensus sequences, reads that shared molecular identifiers were thrown out. MiTCR, with a Q25 quality threshold and the strictest error-elimination algorithm, was used for CDR3 identification, clonotype clustering and error correction. Lower-bound total TCR beta diversity was estimated with a nonparametric unseen species model using Euler transformation. Clones were called with MiXCR by TCRdb after fastp trimmed the public reads at Q25, and only in-frame beta chains were retained. A single entry per CDR3 protein holds the most common genes and DNA from its merged rows. TCRdb assigned the V and J calls; the authors' analysis was not used. The sample contains approximately 770,000 distinct CDR3 sequences, 58% of them found a single time. Roughly 20% of the sample rests with the top ten.

The full study reports these points: Compared with the aged group, more naive CD4+ T cells, fewer expanded clones and increased TCR diversity were shown by the long-lived group, suggesting age selection. The CMV infection status of donors was not known, potentially confounding age-related changes in expanded clonotypes. Estimates of total diversity from one million sequenced T cells were regarded as lower bounds and underestimates. As age increased, observed TCR beta diversity per million T cells dropped in a roughly linear way, and a significant reduction was already evident by age 40. Observed TCR beta diversity correlated strongly with the percentage of naive T cells measured by flow cytometry. Conclusive comparison of naive and antigen-experienced compartments was prevented by the profiling of bulk unsorted PBMCs.

Donors were roughly 40 systemically healthy Caucasian individuals from Russia aged 6 to 90 years. Ten milliliters of peripheral blood were drawn from each donor into EDTA-treated Vacutainer tubes. PBMCs were isolated by Ficoll-Paque density-gradient centrifugation, with at least 6 million obtained per sample. Total RNA, at least 6 micrograms per sample, was extracted from PBMCs with Trizol reagent. The percentages of naive CD45RAhigh/CD27high T cells were determined by flow cytometry on a PBMC aliquot from every donor. Regarding this clonotype: There is no known antigen for this receptor. No much larger clone is present one base from it, and per-base qualities are unavailable.

The sequence came from a young man in good health. The sample consisted of blood.

The encoded CDR3 is CSVEGGTEGPDTQYF. The DNA is TGCAGCGTTGAAGGAGGGACAGAAGGGCCAGATACGCAGTATTTT. This receptor chain uses TRBV29-1 and TRBJ2-3; 7 bases in the middle match TRBD1. The CDR3 runs 15 amino acids, cysteine and phenylalanine included. The read is trimmed to its CDR3 DNA, 45 bases read in frame from base 1. Germline trimming amounts to 1 base on V and 4 bases on J, with 8 as the count of junction bases outside the gene matches. CDR1 is given as SQVTM and CDR2 as ANQGSEA, both from the germline V gene.